Below are 30 T cell receptor beta chains sequenced from a single sample in a study of response to subunit inactivated influenza vaccine. TCRdb used MiXCR to reprocess the RT-PCR reads, holding one entry per CDR3 protein. The data hold 150,000 to 200,000 distinct CDR3 sequences, with about 12% observed a single time. These data are also associated with another study on T cells expressing NK-cell markers. From that second work: UMIs accompanied the 5'RACE template switching by which TCR beta cDNA was made.

The sample was CD8+ T cells sorted from PBMCs, taken roughly 12 days after vaccination. The receptors were sampled from a man in his fifties or sixties who received an inactivated influenza vaccine.

A single count supports this clonotype. V gene TRBV9 combines with J gene TRBJ1-5, with 9 bases lining up with TRBD1. The CDR3 has 15 amino acids. V trimming: 0 bases; J trimming: 4 bases; junction bases outside the gene matches: 2. The germline V gene encodes CDR1 SGDLS and CDR2 YYNGEE. The CDR3 sequence is CASSVGTGDNQPQHF. CDR3 bases: TGTGCCAGCAGCGTAGGGACAGGGGATAATCAGCCCCAGCATTTT.

Notes on this clonotype: At one boundary the junction diverges from the germline segment, which might be a read error. The rearrangement uses TRBV7-6 and TRBJ2-3, with 10 bases fitting TRBD2. The CDR3 runs 18 residues. Germline loops: CDR1 SGHVS, CDR2 FNYEAQ. DNA for the CDR3: TGTGCCAGCAGCTTTCCCTTAGCGGGGGGCCCTCCCACAGATACGCAGTGTTTT. Amino acids: CASSFPLAGGPPTDTQCF. The variable domain in full, completed from reference TRBV7-6 and TRBJ2-3, reads GAGVSQSPRYKVTKRGQDVALRCDPISGHVSLYWYRQALGQGPEFLTYFNYEAQQDKSGLPNDRFSAERPEGSISTLTIQRTEQRDSAMYRCASSFPLAGGPPTDTQCFGPGTRLTVL.

The gene calls are TRBV6-2 or TRBV6-3 and TRBJ1-6; tentatively, D is TRBD1 (5 bases). Between the trimmed V and J ends, which lost 4 bases and 0 bases, there was a span of 16 bases. Per the germline V gene, CDR1 is MNHEY and CDR2 is SVGEGT. There are 18 residues in the CDR3. CDR3 nucleotide sequence: TGTGCCAGCAGTTTCACCGTTTGGGGGAGCTCCTATAATTCACCCCTCCACTTT. It translates to CASSFTVWGSSYNSPLHF.

The rearrangement links TRBV6-5 to TRBJ2-5, with 8 bases identical to TRBD2. J lost 0 bases, V lost 0 bases, and 6 bases had no gene match. Germline V gene sequence: CDR1 MNHEY, CDR2 SVGAGI. This CDR3 is built from 17 residues. CDR3 loop: CASSYSSLADYQETQYF. The CDR3 DNA sequence: TGTGCCAGCAGTTACTCTTCACTAGCGGACTACCAAGAGACCCAGTACTTC.

This clonotype was counted at least ten times. This chain links TRBV7-2 with TRBJ2-7, with TRBD1 matching 8 bases. There are 15 residues in the CDR3. From germline, CDR1 is SGHTA and CDR2 FQGNSA. The V and J ends lost 5 bases and 1 base, in that order; junction bases with no gene match: 7. CDR3 DNA sequence: TGTGCCAGCAGCCCCTGGGACAGGCTTTCCTACGAGCAGTACTTC. Protein sequence: CASSPWDRLSYEQYF.

The V call is TRBV4-2, the J call TRBJ2-7; no clear D. V was shortened by 3 bases and J by 2 bases, with 8 bases between the two germline ends. The CDR3 has 13 residues. Germline V gene lookup returns CDR1 LGHNA and CDR2 YNFKEQ. The CDR3 DNA reads TGTGCCAGCAGCCAGCGGCAAGCCTACGAGCAGTACTTC. This encodes CASSQRQAYEQYF.

The DNA of the CDR3 is TGTGCCAGCAGCCCTCGGTGGGAGTACTTCCTAAGCGGGCACGAGACCCAGTACTTC. This translates into CASSPRWEYFLSGHETQYF. This sequence joins TRBV6-1 and TRBJ2-5; perhaps TRBD2 as D (6 bases). The length of the CDR3 is 19 residues. CDR1 is MNHNS, CDR2 SASEGT, per germline. The V gene lost 6 bases and the J gene lost 5 bases, with 31 bases spanning the gap.

This sequence joins TRBV6-2 or TRBV6-3 and TRBJ2-1; TRBD2 is a possible D gene (6 bases). CDR1 is MNHEY and CDR2 is SVGEGT in the germline V gene. Trimming took 3 bases from V and 2 from J, leaving 14 bases between them. CDR3 length: 16 residues. CDR3 DNA sequence: TGTGCCAGCAGTTATTGGGGGGAGGAGGCCTACAATGAGCAGTTCTTC. Translated, it gives CASSYWGEEAYNEQFF.

This clonotype turned up a few times. This chain links TRBV6-2 or TRBV6-3 with TRBJ2-5; D call uncertain. From germline, CDR1 is MNHEY and CDR2 SVGEGT. The V end was cut by 0 bases, the J end by 0 bases, with 14 bases between. The length of the CDR3 is 17 residues. CDR3 amino acids: CASSYSLLRANQETQYF. The CDR3 bases are TGTGCCAGCAGTTACTCCCTCCTCCGGGCCAACCAAGAGACCCAGTACTTC.

The V and J genes are TRBV6-1 and TRBJ2-2, with D possibly being TRBD1 (5 bases). Deletions cut 6 bases from V and 1 base from J, with 12 bases between. The length of the CDR3 is 15 residues. From germline, CDR1 is MNHNS and CDR2 SASEGT. The CDR3 DNA is TGTGCCAGCAGCGCCCTGACAGAGAACACCGGGGAGCTGTTTTTT. This gives the protein CASSALTENTGELFF.

Ten or more counts support this clonotype. This chain links TRBV4-1 with TRBJ2-7; the match to TRBD2 covers 8 bases. The V gene end was trimmed by 1 base and the J gene end by 4 bases; junction bases not matched to a gene: 6. Germline loops: CDR1 MGHRA, CDR2 YSYEKL. The CDR3 runs 15 residues. CDR3 coding DNA: TGCGCCAGCAGCCAAGTTTCGGGGGGGCTTTACGAGCAGTACTTC. As protein: CASSQVSGGLYEQYF.

The table lists this clonotype with a few counts. The rearrangement joins TRBV27 to TRBJ2-7; 10 nucleotides match TRBD2. With V trimmed by 5 bases and J by 0 bases, 7 bases remained unmatched. CDR1 and CDR2 (germline): MNHEY, SMNVEV (reference sequence). CDR3 length: 16 residues. CDR3 coding DNA: TGTGCCAGCAGTCCCTACGGGACTAGCGCCTCCTACGAGCAGTACTTC. Protein sequence: CASSPYGTSASYEQYF.

This clonotype has just a few counts. The V gene is TRBV5-1, the J gene TRBJ2-7; 8 nucleotides agree with TRBD1. Losses at the gene ends were 2 bases for V and 6 bases for J; bases not matched to a gene: 7. The CDR3 totals 14 residues. Germline CDR1 SGHRS, CDR2 YFSETQ. The DNA of the CDR3 is TGCGCCAGCAGCTTTCTCATTACAGGGGGCGAGCAGTACTTC. Translation: CASSFLITGGEQYF.

The chain employs TRBV10-3 and TRBJ2-7; possibly TRBD1 or TRBD2 for D (5 bases each). The CDR3 length is 16 residues. Between the trimmed V and J ends, which lost 3 bases and 2 bases, there was a span of 17 bases. Per the germline V gene, CDR1 is ENHRY and CDR2 is SYGVKD. CDR3 protein: CAISDPPGAGPYEQYF. The CDR3 DNA follows: TGTGCCATCAGTGACCCGCCCGGGGCAGGTCCCTACGAGCAGTACTTC.

The V and J genes are TRBV7-9 and TRBJ1-4; D might be TRBD1 (6 bases). Trimming removed 5 bases from V and 7 bases from J, with 20 bases in between. The CDR3 is made up of 16 amino acids. The germline CDR1 and CDR2 sequences are SEHNR and FQNEAQ (reference sequence). The CDR3 sequence: CASSPRTGSEIEKLFF. The CDR3 DNA follows: TGTGCCAGCAGCCCTCGTACAGGGAGCGAAATTGAAAAACTGTTTTTT. Full variable domain (outside the CDR3, taken from reference TRBV7-9 and TRBJ1-4): DTGVSQNPRHKITKRGQNVTFRCDPISEHNRLYWYRQTLGQGPEFLTYFQNEAQLEKSRLLSDRFSAERPKGSFSTLEIQRTEQGDSAMYLCASSPRTGSEIEKLFFGSGTQLSVL.

In its sample, this clonotype was seen a few times. The chain is built from TRBV15 and TRBJ2-3; D remains ambiguous. Germline CDR1 LNHNV, CDR2 YYDKDF (reference sequence). The V and J ends lost 3 bases and 0 bases respectively, with 10 bases between them. The CDR3 sequence is 15 residues long. As DNA, the CDR3 is TGTGCCACCAGCAGGCGGTCGGCGAGCACAGATACGCAGTATTTT. Translating gives CATSRRSASTDTQYF.

In its sample, this clonotype was seen a few times. The chain employs TRBV6-2 or TRBV6-3 and TRBJ2-1; no reliable D call. Trimming left V 2 bases short and J 0 bases short, with 8 bases between. CDR1 and CDR2 (germline): MNHEY, SVGEGT. This CDR3 has 15 residues. CDR3 residues: CASSYEALSYNEQFF. Written as DNA, the CDR3 is TGTGCCAGCAGTTACGAAGCGCTCTCCTACAATGAGCAGTTCTTC.

The chain links TRBV4-3 to TRBJ2-7; TRBD2 might be the D (6 bases). The CDR3 loop spans 16 amino acids. Trimming took 6 bases from V and 4 from J, leaving 22 bases between them. Germline CDR1 is LGHNA and CDR2 is YSLEER. As DNA, the CDR3 is TGCGCCAGCAGGAAAGAGAGGCGGGGTGGAGTGTACGAGCAGTACTTC. Its translation is CASRKERRGGVYEQYF.

This clonotype was seen many times. V is TRBV28 and J is TRBJ1-2, with 7 bases matching TRBD1. The CDR3 has 15 residues. Trimming at V came to 6 bases and at J to 4 bases, leaving 11 bases not matched to a gene. From germline, CDR1 is MDHEN and CDR2 SYDVKM. Here the CDR3 reads CASSQATGTAYGYTF. CDR3 nucleotide sequence: TGTGCCAGCAGCCAGGCTACCGGGACAGCCTATGGCTACACCTTC.

This clonotype occurred a few times. This chain links TRBV7-9 with TRBJ2-2, with D unresolved. This CDR3 is built from 12 residues. Trimming took 6 bases from V and 7 from J, leaving 9 bases between them. Germline lookup yields CDR1 SEHNR and CDR2 FQNEAQ (reference sequence). This CDR3 reads CASSPYSGELFF. Here the CDR3 DNA reads TGTGCCAGCAGTCCATACAGCGGGGAGCTGTTTTTT.

There are a few counts of this clonotype. The chain links TRBV11-2 to TRBJ2-7, with TRBD2 identical over 12 bases. The CDR3 covers 16 residues. In germline, CDR1 is SGHAT, CDR2 FQNNGV. V was clipped by 2 bases and J by 6 bases; unmatched bases: 8. The CDR3 nucleotides are TGTGCCAGCAGCTTAAAGTCGGGGACTAGCGGGTTCGAGCAGTACTTC. It translates to CASSLKSGTSGFEQYF.

This clonotype was seen at least ten times. The V call is TRBV5-1, the J call TRBJ2-7; 9 bases line up with TRBD1. With 6 bases clipped from V and 5 bases from J, the junction kept 15 bases outside the gene matches. This CDR3 comprises 16 residues. CDR1 is SGHRS, CDR2 YFSETQ, per germline. CDR3 sequence reads: CASKPTVGTGRDEQYF. In DNA, the CDR3 is TGCGCCAGCAAACCGACCGTCGGGACAGGGAGAGACGAGCAGTACTTC.

In regard to this clonotype: One junction end does not reproduce the germline sequence, and a read error may be involved. The chain links TRBV6-2 or TRBV6-3 to TRBJ2-1, with 10 nucleotides matching TRBD2. This CDR3 comprises 16 residues. Germline CDR1 MNHEY, CDR2 SVGEGT. CDR3 amino acids: CASRRAGGGFVLEQFF. Written as DNA, the CDR3 is TGTGCTAGCAGGAGAGCGGGGGGGGGCTTCGTACTTGAGCAGTTCTTC.

The table lists this clonotype with a few counts. The chain employs TRBV7-6 and TRBJ2-2; perhaps D is TRBD1 or TRBD2 (5 bases each). Trimming took off 4 bases at V and 5 bases at J, with 14 bases between the two ends. Looked up from germline, CDR1 is SGHVS and CDR2 is FNYEAQ. The CDR3 has 15 amino acids. For the CDR3, the DNA is TGTGCCAGCAGCTCCGAACTGGGGGTAACCGGGGAGCTGTTTTTT. This translates into CASSSELGVTGELFF.

J is TRBJ2-1 and V is TRBV6-5; unclear D gene. This CDR3 is 12 amino acids long. Germline assignment: CDR1 MNHEY and CDR2 SVGAGI. The V gene lost 2 bases and the J gene lost 9 bases, with 8 bases spanning the gap. DNA for the CDR3: TGTGCCAGCAGTTACGACGGCAGTGAGCAGTTCTTC. Its protein is CASSYDGSEQFF.

This clonotype appeared a few times. The V call is TRBV29-1, the J call TRBJ2-7; no clear D. CDR1 and CDR2 from the germline V gene are SQVTM and ANQGSEA. CDR3 length: 12 residues. V lost 4 bases and J lost 0, with 7 bases in between. This CDR3 is CSVGVRSYEQYF. The DNA of the CDR3 is TGCAGCGTTGGTGTTCGCTCCTACGAGCAGTACTTC.

The chain joins TRBV6-5 to TRBJ2-5, with D uncertain. The V gene lost 2 bases and the J gene lost 2 bases, with 18 bases spanning the gap. There are 17 residues in the CDR3. Germline CDR1 MNHEY, CDR2 SVGAGI. CDR3 coding DNA: TGTGCCAGCAGTTACGAACCTCCTCCGGGCAGACAAGAGACCCAGTACTTC. This sequence encodes CASSYEPPPGRQETQYF.

There are many counts of this clonotype. The DNA for the CDR3 is TGTGCCAGCAGTTTATTGGGCACAGATACGCAGTATTTT. It yields the protein CASSLLGTDTQYF. V is TRBV7-3 and J is TRBJ2-3; D is undetermined. The CDR3 has 13 residues. Germline V CDR1 and CDR2: SGHTA, FQGTGA. With 6 bases removed from V and 1 base from J, the gap between germline ends came to 8 bases.

This sequence joins TRBV9 and TRBJ1-1; D unclear. Germline-derived CDR1 and CDR2 are SGDLS and YYNGEE. The CDR3 sequence is 15 residues long. V lost 0 bases and J lost 6, with 15 bases in between. DNA of the CDR3: TGTGCCAGCAGCGTAGGCGGTAGTCTCAACGCTGAAGCTTTCTTT. This codes for CASSVGGSLNAEAFF.

In its sample, this clonotype was seen many times. The rearrangement joins TRBV7-9 to TRBJ2-2; D remains unclear. V lost 5 bases and J lost 1, with 5 bases in between. The CDR3 is 13 residues long. Germline V gene lookup returns CDR1 SEHNR and CDR2 FQNEAQ (reference sequence). This CDR3 reads CASSLENTGELFF. The DNA of the CDR3 is TGTGCCAGCAGCCTAGAGAACACCGGGGAGCTGTTTTTT.